One sample yielded the 10 T cell receptor beta chains listed below, sequenced in a study of T cell responses to AZD1222 COVID-19 vaccine. Some clones are missing from TCRdb's copy, which holds only in-frame ones; the method was immunoSEQ multiplex PCR. The repertoire holds 80,000 to 100,000 clones, approximately 83% seen once, with about 12% in the top ten. The sample was peripheral blood, taken 28 days after the second AZD1222 dose. The receptors stem from an adult who received the AZD1222 COVID-19 vaccine.

The sample holds one count of this clone. CDR3 bases: TGTGCCATCAGTGACCCCGGGACAGGGTCTGGAAACACCATATATTTT. Its translation is CAISDPGTGSGNTIYF. The gene calls are TRBV10-3 and TRBJ1-3; 9 nucleotides line up with TRBD1. CDR3 length: 16 residues. J was trimmed by 1 base and V by 3 bases; bases with no gene match: 4. Germline CDR1 and CDR2: ENHRY and SYGVKD.

The sample holds one count of this clone. The rearrangement links TRBV6-1 to TRBJ2-7, with 9 bases aligning to TRBD1. Germline CDR1 reads MNHNS; CDR2 reads SASEGT. CDR3 length: 14 amino acids. With V trimmed by 3 bases and J by 5 bases, 5 bases remained unmatched. The CDR3 nucleotides read TGTGCCAGCAGTGACGAGACAGGGGGACACGAGCAGTACTTC. Translation gives CASSDETGGHEQYF.

V usage is TRBV18 and J usage is TRBJ1-2, with D possibly being TRBD1 (6 bases). Trimming left V 0 bases short and J 8 bases short, with 16 bases between. CDR3 length equals 15 residues. Germline CDR1 KGHSH, CDR2 LQKENI. This CDR3 reads CASSPPNRPGEGYTF. CDR3 DNA: TGTGCCAGCTCACCACCCAACAGGCCAGGGGAAGGCTACACCTTC. The variable domain in full, with the rest retrieved from reference TRBV18 and TRBJ1-2, is NAGVMQNPRHLVRRRGQEARLRCSPMKGHSHVYWYRQLPEEGLKFMVYLQKENIIDESGMPKERFSAEFPKEGPSILRIQQVVRGDSAAYFCASSPPNRPGEGYTFGSGTRLTVV.

This clone was seen a single time. The chain links TRBV10-3 to TRBJ1-2; a weak D match, TRBD1 (6 bases). The CDR3 covers 14 residues. The germline CDR1 and CDR2 sequences are ENHRY and SYGVKD. V was trimmed by 7 bases and J by 4 bases, leaving 16 bases between them. CDR3 protein: CAITAEEGVYGYTF. The CDR3 nucleotides are TGTGCCATCACAGCGGAAGAGGGGGTCTATGGCTACACCTTC.

A remark on this clone: The DNA is left out, because the CDR3 cannot be placed on it with certainty; the CDR3 is given as TCRdb lists it. The rearrangement uses TRBV14 and TRBJ2-2. Inclusive of both ends, the CDR3 amounts to 13 amino acids. Germline V gives CDR1 SGHDN, CDR2 FVKESK. The CDR3 reads CASSQFGAGELFF.

The rearrangement joins TRBV15 to TRBJ1-6; D is uncertain. Germline values: CDR1 LNHNV, CDR2 YYDKDF (reference sequence). Trimming stripped 0 bases from V and 6 bases from J, with 12 bases between. The CDR3 has 16 residues. CDR3 sequence (DNA): TGTGCCACCAGCAGAGATCAGGAGTATCTTAATTCACCCCTCCACTTT. Protein sequence: CATSRDQEYLNSPLHF.

The count of this clone is one. This chain connects TRBV2 to TRBJ1-2, with D possibly TRBD1 on 6 matching bases. The germline V gene has CDR1 SNHLY and CDR2 FYNNEI. Deletions cut 4 bases from V and 3 bases from J, with 9 bases between. The CDR3 covers 13 residues. The CDR3 protein is CASSGGQYYGYTF. In DNA form, the CDR3 reads TGTGCCAGCAGTGGCGGACAGTACTATGGCTACACCTTC. Based on the CDR3 plus reference TRBV2 and TRBJ1-2, the full variable domain is EPEVTQTPSHQVTQMGQEVILRCVPISNHLYFYWYRQILGQKVEFLVSFYNNEISEKSEIFDDQFSVERPDGSNFTLKIRSTKLEDSAMYFCASSGGQYYGYTFGSGTRLTVV.

V and J are TRBV9 and TRBJ2-1, with TRBD2 identical over 15 bases. This CDR3 contains 17 residues. Germline CDR1 reads SGDLS; CDR2 reads YYNGEE. With V trimmed by 0 bases and J by 5 bases, 3 bases remained unmatched. CDR3 in DNA: TGTGCCAGCAGCGTAGCGGGACTAGCGGGAGGTGACAATGAGCAGTTCTTC. Its protein product is CASSVAGLAGGDNEQFF.

This chain links TRBV7-8 with TRBJ2-3; D gene ambiguous. CDR3 length equals 16 residues. Germline CDR1 is SGHVS and CDR2 is FQNEAQ. Trimming stripped 7 bases from V and 4 bases from J, with 21 bases between. DNA of the CDR3: TGTGCCAGCACCTTGACCCAACGTGGCAGCGCAGATACGCAGTATTTT. Protein: CASTLTQRGSADTQYF.

This chain joins TRBV29-1 and TRBJ2-5, with TRBD2 identical over 9 bases. The ends lost 5 bases at V and 0 bases at J; junction bases unmatched: 7. The CDR3 spans 15 residues. Germline V gene lookup returns CDR1 SQVTM and CDR2 ANQGSEA. The CDR3 sequence is CSVKPSGAYQETQYF. The CDR3 nucleotides are TGCAGCGTTAAACCTAGCGGGGCGTACCAAGAGACCCAGTACTTC.